Presented here are 11 T cell receptor beta chains from one specimen sequenced in a study of blood T cell repertoires in COVID-19. Produced via immunoSEQ multiplex PCR; TCRdb's table is partial and in-frame only. The sample yields about 220,000 clones, 82% seen once. What was sequenced was peripheral blood. The receptors were gathered from a woman at least 80 years old with acute or convalescent COVID-19.

The chain is built from TRBV12-3 or TRBV12-4 and TRBJ1-3; possibly TRBD1 for D (5 bases). The germline V and J ends were trimmed by 5 bases and 3 bases, with 8 bases remaining between them. The CDR3 spans 13 residues. Here the CDR3 reads CASSGRVGNTIYF. The CDR3 DNA sequence: TGTGCCAGCAGTGGCAGGGTTGGAAACACCATATATTTT.

This clone was observed a handful of times. V usage is TRBV5-1 and J usage is TRBJ2-6; a weak D match, TRBD1 (5 bases). The germline V gene encodes CDR1 SGHRS and CDR2 YFSETQ. The CDR3 is 15 residues long. V was trimmed by 4 bases and J by 0 bases, leaving 8 bases between them. The CDR3 loop is CASSPQDSGANVLTF. CDR3 DNA: TGCGCCAGCAGCCCACAGGACTCTGGGGCCAACGTCCTGACTTTC.

The chain links TRBV7-9 to TRBJ1-4, with 8 bases matching TRBD1. The CDR3 extends over 14 amino acids. Germline trimming cut 3 bases from V and 7 bases from J; bases unmatched to any gene: 4. Germline CDR1 is SEHNR and CDR2 is FQNEAQ (reference sequence). This CDR3 is CASSFDRGGEKLFF. CDR3 in DNA: TGTGCCAGCAGCTTTGACAGGGGAGGTGAAAAACTGTTTTTT.

This clone has only one observation. The rearrangement uses TRBV19 and TRBJ2-5; 9 bases are shared with TRBD2. CDR1 is LNHDA, CDR2 SQIVND, per germline (reference sequence). Trimming removed 7 bases from V and 1 base from J; junction bases left unmatched: 10. CDR3 length: 16 residues. The CDR3 sequence is CASNRWTSVPQETQYF. For the CDR3, the DNA is TGTGCCAGTAATCGATGGACTAGCGTTCCCCAAGAGACCCAGTACTTC. The whole variable domain, remainder taken from reference TRBV19 and TRBJ2-5, is DGGITQSPKYLFRKEGQNVTLSCEQNLNHDAMYWYRQDPGQGLRLIYYSQIVNDFQKGDIAEGYSVSREKKESFPLTVTSAQKNPTAFYLCASNRWTSVPQETQYFGPGTRLLVL.

The gene calls are TRBV28 and TRBJ1-2, with 9 positions matching TRBD1. Germline V gene data show CDR1 as MDHEN and CDR2 as SYDVKM. V was pared by 3 bases and J by 4 bases, with 6 bases of the junction left unmatched. The CDR3 spans 15 residues. CDR3 in DNA: TGTGCCAGCAGTTTCCAGGGACAGGGACTCTATGGCTACACCTTC. Encoded protein: CASSFQGQGLYGYTF.

The chain links TRBV30 to TRBJ1-3; D unresolved. CDR3 size: 13 residues. Trimming pared 4 bases from V and 0 bases from J, leaving 7 bases between. Germline CDR1 is GTSNPN and CDR2 is SVGIG (reference sequence). The CDR3 region is CAWNMASGNTIYF. The CDR3 bases are TGTGCCTGGAACATGGCCTCTGGAAACACCATATATTTT.

V and J are TRBV3-1 (or the pseudogene TRBV3-2) and TRBJ1-2; D gene unclear. The CDR3 spans 13 residues. CDR1 is LGHDT, CDR2 YNNKEL, per germline (reference sequence). V was shortened by 4 bases and J by 8 bases, with 14 bases between the two germline ends. The CDR3 DNA reads as TGTGCCAGCAGCCCTCGCGGAGCAGTGGGCTACACCTTC. Its translation: CASSPRGAVGYTF.

CDR3 residues: CASSYPGQGAGAPLHF. The CDR3 bases are TGTGCCAGCAGTTACCCGGGACAGGGGGCAGGGGCACCCCTCCACTTT. The chain employs TRBV6-6 and TRBJ1-6; 12 bases align to TRBD1. Germline lookup yields CDR1 MNHNY and CDR2 SVGAGI (reference sequence). Trimming removed 2 bases from V and 11 bases from J; junction bases left unmatched: 7. This CDR3 region has 16 residues.

The chain carries TRBV7-6 and TRBJ1-1, with a weak D call TRBD1 (5 bases). CDR1 and CDR2 (germline): SGHVS, FNYEAQ. The CDR3 runs to 15 residues. V was trimmed by 5 bases and J by 4 bases, leaving 17 bases between them. The CDR3 DNA reads TGTGCCAGCAGCCCTGGGACGGGGAGGGCCACTGAAGCTTTCTTT. Translated, it gives CASSPGTGRATEAFF.

This clone appeared once. V gene TRBV14 combines with J gene TRBJ1-4; D is possibly TRBD1 (6 bases). CDR1 SGHDN and CDR2 FVKESK come from the germline V gene. V lost 5 bases and J 8 bases, leaving 18 bases between the germline ends. CDR3 length equals 15 residues. The CDR3 bases are TGTGCCAGCAGCTCAAGGGGGGGGTTCGGGGAAAAACTGTTTTTT. Protein product: CASSSRGGFGEKLFF.

The chain joins TRBV15 to TRBJ2-6; D gene uncertain. The V gene lost 4 bases and the J gene lost 0 bases, with 7 bases spanning the gap. The CDR3 loop spans 15 amino acids. Germline V gene lookup returns CDR1 LNHNV and CDR2 YYDKDF (reference sequence). The CDR3 coding sequence is TGTGCCACCAGCATTACAGTCTCTGGGGCCAACGTCCTGACTTTC. Its translation: CATSITVSGANVLTF.